This T cell receptor beta chain was retrieved from a study of patients and donors after allogeneic stem cell transplantation. This CDR3 has 14 amino acids. Trimming stripped 2 bases from V and 10 bases from J, with 12 bases between. Using its own MiXCR run on the RT-PCR reads, TCRdb lists one record per CDR3 protein. The repertoire holds roughly 880,000 distinct CDR3 sequences, about a sixth seen once, with 5.5% to 6.5% in the top ten. The sample holds a few counts of this clonotype. The specimen was blood, either unsorted or a sorted T cell fraction (not recorded which). This TCR derives from a human donor who was either an allogeneic HSCT recipient or a stem cell or donor lymphocyte infusion donor (not recorded which). It is not recorded whose cells these are; they may come from a transplant donor. The chain joins TRBV12-3 or TRBV12-4 to TRBJ1-6; D not resolved. In DNA form, the CDR3 reads TGTGCCAGCAGTTTATTATGGGGAGGCTCACCCCTCCACTTT. Translated, it gives CASSLLWGGSPLHF.